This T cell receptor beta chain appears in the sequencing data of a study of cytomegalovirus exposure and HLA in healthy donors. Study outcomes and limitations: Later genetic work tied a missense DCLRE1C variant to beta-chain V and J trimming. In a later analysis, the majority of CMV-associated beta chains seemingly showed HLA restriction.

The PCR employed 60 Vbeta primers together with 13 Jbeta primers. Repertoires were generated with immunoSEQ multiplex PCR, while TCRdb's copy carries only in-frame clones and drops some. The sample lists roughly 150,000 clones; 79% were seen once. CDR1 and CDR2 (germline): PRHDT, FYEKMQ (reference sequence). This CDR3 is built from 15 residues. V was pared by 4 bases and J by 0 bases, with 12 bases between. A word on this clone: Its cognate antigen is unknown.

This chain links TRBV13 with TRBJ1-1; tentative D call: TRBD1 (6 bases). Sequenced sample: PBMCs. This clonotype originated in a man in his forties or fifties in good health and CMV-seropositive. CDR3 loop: CASSSRQVVNTEAFF. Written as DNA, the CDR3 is TGTGCCAGCAGCTCCAGACAGGTGGTGAACACTGAAGCTTTCTTT.